The following is a TCR beta chain sequence with its context. What it binds is not known. Between the trimmed V and J ends, which lost 1 base and 5 bases, there was a span of 6 bases. The CDR3 covers 13 residues. This record comes from a study of T-cell memory formation after mild COVID-19. General study results and limits: CD4+ bias marked clones expanding day 15 to 37, unlike balanced contracting clones. Mostly located in CM and EM were contracting CD4+ clones, with contracting CD8+ clones located in EMRA. Certain responding clones were present in pre-infection memory, suggesting participation of cross-reactive memory.

The 5'RACE method, run with constant-segment primers, produced TCR alpha and TCR beta cDNA libraries (carrying sample barcodes and UMIs). TCRdb reanalysed the 5' RACE reads using MiXCR and keeps one entry per CDR3 protein. The sample yields about 600,000 distinct CDR3 sequences, roughly 21% seen once. The TCR was taken from an adult woman who had mild COVID-19 (a few samples of this study predate the infection). Cell type and time point are not known. This chain uses TRBV12-3 or TRBV12-4 with TRBJ1-5; D unclear. Sequencing was carried out using PBMCs or a T cell subset sorted from them (not recorded which). For the CDR3, the DNA is TGTGCCAGCAGTTTAGTAGCAGATCAGCCCCAGCATTTT. Protein: CASSLVADQPQHF.